Sequencing of this T cell receptor beta chain was carried out in a study of identical twins. Broader study findings: In beta out-of-frame sequences, the excess sharing between twins was weaker. Low generation probability was overrepresented in out-of-frame alpha sequences shared by twins. The study found that models underestimated out-of-frame TCR alpha sharing in monozygotic twins.

A word on this clonotype: The antigen remains unidentified.

Via MiXCR, TCRdb re-called the 5' RACE reads, giving one row per CDR3 protein. In the table there are some 190,000 distinct CDR3 sequences, roughly 15% of which are singletons. CDR1 is DFQATT and CDR2 is SNEGSKA in the germline V gene (reference sequence). V shed 0 bases, J shed 1 base, and the junction held 4 bases outside the gene matches. The CDR3 contains 15 residues. This sample also belongs to another study, concerning T cells expressing NK-cell markers. This second study notes: The CD3+CD56-NKG2C+ fraction of several donors was also led by these clonotypes.

This sequence joins TRBV20-1 and TRBJ2-3, with TRBD2 matching 7 bases. The receptor was derived from a woman aged 18-29 years in good health. The sample comprised CD8+ T cells sorted from blood. CDR3 in amino acids: CSARDREGGTDTQYF. CDR3 nucleotides: TGCAGTGCTAGAGATAGGGAGGGTGGCACAGATACGCAGTATTTT.